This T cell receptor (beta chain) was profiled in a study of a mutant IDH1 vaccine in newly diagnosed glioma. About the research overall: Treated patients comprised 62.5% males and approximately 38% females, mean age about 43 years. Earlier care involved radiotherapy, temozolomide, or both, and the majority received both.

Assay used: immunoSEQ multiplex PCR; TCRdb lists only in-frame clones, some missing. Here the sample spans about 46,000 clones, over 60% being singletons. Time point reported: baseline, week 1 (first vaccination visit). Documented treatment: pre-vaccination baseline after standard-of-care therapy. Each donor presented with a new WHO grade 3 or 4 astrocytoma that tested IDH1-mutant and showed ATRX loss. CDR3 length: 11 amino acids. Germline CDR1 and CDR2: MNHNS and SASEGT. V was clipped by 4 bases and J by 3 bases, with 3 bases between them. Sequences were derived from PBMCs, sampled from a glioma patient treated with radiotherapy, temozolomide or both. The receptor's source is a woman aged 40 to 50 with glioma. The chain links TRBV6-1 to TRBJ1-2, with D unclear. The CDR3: CASSVDYGYTF. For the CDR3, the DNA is TGTGCCAGCAGTGTGGACTATGGCTACACCTTC.